The 22 T cell receptor beta chains given below trace back to one sample, sequenced in a study of blood T cell repertoires in COVID-19 (TCRdb year 2020). The library was prepared using the immunoSEQ multiplex PCR assay. Entries here come from immuneACCESS through TCRdb and include only in-frame sequences with V and J called. Some clones fail to appear in such tables; in the studies checked, an unresolved V gene covers under half of the shortfall, and the cause of the remainder is unknown. The sample records tens of thousands of clones, approximately 88% of which are singletons. The ten largest clones take up roughly 10% of the sample. The source material was peripheral blood. The receptors here all came from a man aged 30 to 45 with COVID-19, enrolled during active disease.

The rearrangement uses TRBV29-1 and TRBJ1-1; TRBD1 matches 8 bases. Germline assignment: CDR1 SQVTM and CDR2 ANQGSEA. The CDR3 runs to 13 residues. The V and J ends lost 4 bases and 1 base, in that order; junction bases with no gene match: 2. This chain's CDR3 is CSVVGQGNTEAFF. Here the CDR3 DNA reads TGCAGCGTTGTAGGACAGGGGAACACTGAAGCTTTCTTT.

The J gene is TRBJ1-1, the V gene TRBV5-5; 9 bases are shared with TRBD1. The V gene's germline CDR1 is SGHKS and CDR2 YYEKEE (reference sequence). The V and J ends lost 6 bases and 7 bases, in that order; junction bases with no gene match: 13. CDR3 length: 15 amino acids. Here the CDR3 reads CASNLYTGGGGEAFF. CDR3 bases: TGTGCCAGCAACCTGTATACAGGGGGCGGCGGTGAAGCTTTCTTT.

The rearrangement links TRBV28 to TRBJ1-3, with 7 bases aligning to TRBD1. The CDR3 spans 15 residues. Germline CDR1 reads MDHEN; CDR2 reads SYDVKM. V gave up 5 bases and J gave up 3 bases; unmatched junction bases: 7. This CDR3 reads CASSMQGGGGNTIYF. CDR3 nucleotide sequence: TGTGCCAGCAGTATGCAGGGGGGAGGTGGAAACACCATATATTTT. The full variable domain, its missing parts supplied by reference TRBV28 and TRBJ1-3, is DVKVTQSSRYLVKRTGEKVFLECVQDMDHENMFWYRQDPGLGLRLIYFSYDVKMKEKGDIPEGYSVSREKKERFSLILESASTNQTSMYLCASSMQGGGGNTIYFGEGSWLTVV.

The chain couples TRBV21-1 to TRBJ2-5; the listed D gene, TRBD1, was not tested against the DNA. TRBV21-1 is classified as a pseudogene. This CDR3 is 17 amino acids long. The CDR3: CASSRAPGTGNVETQYF. The CDR3 DNA is TGTGCCAGCAGCAGGGCTCCCGGGACAGGGAACGTTGAGACCCAGTACTTC.

The chain joins TRBV28 to TRBJ1-2; no clear D gene. Germline V gene lookup returns CDR1 MDHEN and CDR2 SYDVKM. The CDR3 runs 13 residues. V lost 3 bases and J 8 bases, leaving 13 bases between the germline ends. In DNA, the CDR3 is TGTGCCAGCAGTTTGGTGGAATGGGCGGGCTACACCTTC. It is translated as CASSLVEWAGYTF.

This clone was seen once. The rearrangement joins TRBV19 to TRBJ2-5; a weak D match, TRBD2 (6 bases). CDR1 is LNHDA, CDR2 SQIVND, per germline (reference sequence). The length of the CDR3 is 15 residues. The ends were cut back, 1 base at V and 5 bases at J, with 14 bases in the middle. The DNA for the CDR3 is TGTGCCAGTAGTATAGCTGGGGTGGAGGGGGAGACCCAGTACTTC. Its translation is CASSIAGVEGETQYF.

CDR3 loop: CASSRSGQGITGQYF. The CDR3 DNA reads as TGTGCCAGCAGCCGATCCGGACAGGGAATTACCGGGCAGTACTTC. The V and J genes are TRBV27 and TRBJ2-7, with 8 positions matching TRBD1. The germline gives CDR1 MNHEY, CDR2 SMNVEV (reference sequence). This CDR3 is built from 15 residues. V shed 6 bases, J shed 9 bases, and the junction held 16 bases outside the gene matches.

As to this clone: Germline is not matched at one junction end, which may reflect a read error. Other DNA variants within this sample encode the same CDR3. The CDR3 region is CASSLDFGNTEAFF. The DNA of the CDR3 is TGTGCCAGCAGCTTAGATTTCGGGAACACTGAAGCTTTTTTT. The rearrangement joins TRBV7-2 to TRBJ1-1; D is ambiguous. The CDR3 has 14 amino acids. Germline CDR1 SGHTA, CDR2 FQGNSA.

V and J are TRBV6-2 or TRBV6-3 and TRBJ2-2; D remains ambiguous. The CDR3 has 14 residues. V was trimmed by 0 bases and J by 9 bases, leaving 11 bases between them. Germline V gives CDR1 MNHEY, CDR2 SVGEGT. CDR3: CASSYSIEARELFF. The CDR3 bases are TGTGCCAGCAGTTACTCGATCGAGGCCAGGGAGCTGTTTTTT.

The V and J genes are TRBV27 and TRBJ1-5; 10 nucleotides align to TRBD1. The ends lost 5 bases at V and 4 bases at J; junction bases unmatched: 14. The CDR3 runs 18 residues. Per the germline V gene, CDR1 is MNHEY and CDR2 is SMNVEV (reference sequence). The CDR3 region is CASSPSRDRGPSNQPQHF. In nucleotides, the CDR3 is TGTGCCAGCAGTCCCTCTAGAGACAGGGGGCCCTCTAATCAGCCCCAGCATTTT.

This clone was recorded a few times. The chain combines TRBV7-2 with TRBJ1-1; D is unresolved. This CDR3 comprises 14 residues. V gave up 6 bases and J gave up 3 bases, with 14 bases separating them. CDR1 SGHTA and CDR2 FQGNSA come from the germline V gene. The CDR3 loop reads CASSRWREYTEAFF. The CDR3 region has the DNA TGTGCCAGCAGTCGGTGGAGGGAATACACTGAAGCTTTCTTT.

The chain is built from TRBV28 and TRBJ1-1; TRBD1 matches at 8 bases. Trimming removed 7 bases from V and 4 bases from J; junction bases left unmatched: 5. The germline CDR1 and CDR2 sequences are MDHEN and SYDVKM. The CDR3 runs 13 residues. The CDR3 sequence is CASNSGGLTEAFF. CDR3 DNA sequence: TGTGCCAGCAACTCAGGGGGCCTCACTGAAGCTTTCTTT.

V is TRBV19 and J is TRBJ2-2; D is perhaps TRBD1 (5 bases). The CDR3 covers 15 residues. V lost 3 bases and J lost 4, with 12 bases in between. The V gene's germline CDR1 is LNHDA and CDR2 SQIVND (reference sequence). CDR3 nucleotides: TGTGCCAGTAGTATTCAGGGTCCGGGCACCGGGGAGCTGTTTTTT. This codes for CASSIQGPGTGELFF.

The CDR3 spells CASSPGLAGEQYF. CDR3 coding DNA: TGTGCCAGCAGCCCGGGACTAGCGGGGGAGCAGTACTTC. The chain couples TRBV7-9 to TRBJ2-7, with 13 bases lining up with TRBD2. CDR1 and CDR2 from the germline V gene are SEHNR and FQNEAQ (reference sequence). The CDR3 loop spans 13 amino acids. J gave up 7 bases and V 5 bases, and 2 bases lay outside the gene matches.

The rearrangement uses TRBV27 and TRBJ2-5, with 9 bases identical to TRBD1. This CDR3 is 14 amino acids long. The V gene's germline CDR1 is MNHEY and CDR2 SMNVEV (reference sequence). V was clipped by 5 bases and J by 5 bases; unmatched bases: 6. Here the CDR3 reads CASSPQGAGETQYF. The CDR3 coding sequence is TGTGCCAGCAGTCCACAGGGGGCGGGGGAGACCCAGTACTTC.

This clone has only one observation. The chain links TRBV5-4 to TRBJ2-1, with D possibly being TRBD2 (5 bases). With 0 bases removed from V and 7 bases from J, the gap between germline ends came to 14 bases. Germline values: CDR1 SGHNT, CDR2 YYREEE (reference sequence). The length of the CDR3 is 15 residues. In DNA form, the CDR3 reads TGTGCCAGCAGCTTGGCCCCGGGGTCCAGGAATGAGCAGTTCTTC. It yields the protein CASSLAPGSRNEQFF.

This clone was counted between two and nine times. The chain has TRBV4-2 and TRBJ2-3; 7 bases are a match to TRBD2. The V segment lost 0 bases and the J segment 3 bases; nucleotides outside the gene matches: 9. CDR1 LGHNA and CDR2 YNFKEQ come from the germline V gene. The CDR3 is made up of 17 amino acids. The CDR3 nucleotides are TGTGCCAGCAGCCAAGATCGAGAGGGAGGGCCTACAGATACGCAGTATTTT. Protein product: CASSQDREGGPTDTQYF.

The chain couples TRBV14 to TRBJ2-7; 14 nucleotides match TRBD2. The CDR3 covers 15 residues. Trimming cost V 0 bases and J 6 bases; bases outside gene matches: 1. Germline CDR1 reads SGHDN; CDR2 reads FVKESK. As DNA, the CDR3 is TGTGCCAGCAGCCAAGAGGGACTAGCGGGAGCCGAGCAGTACTTC. Amino acids: CASSQEGLAGAEQYF.

V is TRBV7-2 and J is TRBJ2-1, with 8 bases identical to TRBD1. This CDR3 region has 15 residues. J was trimmed by 8 bases and V by 5 bases; bases with no gene match: 11. Germline V CDR1 and CDR2: SGHTA, FQGNSA. CDR3 sequence: CASSPQGAGTHEQFF. CDR3 DNA sequence: TGTGCCAGCAGCCCCCAGGGGGCAGGGACCCATGAGCAGTTCTTC.

This clone was recorded many times. This chain uses TRBV6-4 with TRBJ2-3; D might be TRBD1 (5 bases). CDR3 length: 13 residues. The ends were cut back, 2 bases at V and 3 bases at J, with 6 bases in the middle. In germline, CDR1 is MRHNA, CDR2 SNTAGT. Written as DNA, the CDR3 is TGTGCCAGCAGTGACAGGGGAACAGATACGCAGTATTTT. This gives the protein CASSDRGTDTQYF.

The J gene is TRBJ2-3, the V gene TRBV6-5, with 11 bases identical to TRBD2. Germline CDR1 and CDR2: MNHEY and SVGAGI. This CDR3 comprises 15 residues. V shed 6 bases, J shed 6 bases, and the junction held 8 bases outside the gene matches. Here the CDR3 reads CASRSSGRVPDTQYF. CDR3 sequence (DNA): TGTGCCAGCAGGAGTAGCGGGAGGGTCCCGGATACGCAGTATTTT.

V is TRBV6-5 and J is TRBJ1-2, with D possibly matching TRBD1 (5 bases). The CDR3 has 15 residues. The V end lost 6 bases, the J end lost 0 bases, and 14 bases lay between the germline ends. The germline V gene encodes CDR1 MNHEY and CDR2 SVGAGI. The CDR3 region has the DNA TGTGCCAGCAGGGAGAGAGACAGCTCTAACTATGGCTACACCTTC. Protein sequence: CASRERDSSNYGYTF.